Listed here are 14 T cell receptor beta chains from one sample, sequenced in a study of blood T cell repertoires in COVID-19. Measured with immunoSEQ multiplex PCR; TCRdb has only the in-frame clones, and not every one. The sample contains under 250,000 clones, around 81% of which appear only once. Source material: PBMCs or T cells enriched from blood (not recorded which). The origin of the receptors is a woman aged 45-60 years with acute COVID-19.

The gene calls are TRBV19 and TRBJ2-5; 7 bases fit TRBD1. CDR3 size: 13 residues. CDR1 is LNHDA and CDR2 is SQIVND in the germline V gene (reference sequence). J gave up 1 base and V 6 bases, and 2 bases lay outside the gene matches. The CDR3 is CASSRQGQETQYF. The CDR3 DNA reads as TGTGCCAGTAGCCGACAGGGCCAAGAGACCCAGTACTTC.

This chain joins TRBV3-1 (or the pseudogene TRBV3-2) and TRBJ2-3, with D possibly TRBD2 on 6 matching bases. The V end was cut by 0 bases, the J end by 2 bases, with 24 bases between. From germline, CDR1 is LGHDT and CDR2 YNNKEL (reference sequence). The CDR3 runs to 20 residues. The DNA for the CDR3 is TGTGCCAGCAGCCAAGATGTAACTAGCCGAGATAGGCGTATCACAGATACGCAGTATTTT. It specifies CASSQDVTSRDRRITDTQYF.

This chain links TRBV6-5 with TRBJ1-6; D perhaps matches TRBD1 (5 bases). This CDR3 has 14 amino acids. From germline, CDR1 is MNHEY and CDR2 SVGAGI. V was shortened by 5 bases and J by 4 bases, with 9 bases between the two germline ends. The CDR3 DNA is TGTGCCAGCAGTAAGCAGGGTTATAATTCACCCCTCCACTTT. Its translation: CASSKQGYNSPLHF.

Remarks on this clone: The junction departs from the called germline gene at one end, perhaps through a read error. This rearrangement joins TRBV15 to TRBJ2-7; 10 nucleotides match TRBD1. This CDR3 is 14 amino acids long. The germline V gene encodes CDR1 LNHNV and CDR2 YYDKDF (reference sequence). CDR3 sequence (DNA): TGTGCCACCAGCAGAGATAAGGGGACAGGGGACGCTTCCTTC. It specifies CATSRDKGTGDASF.

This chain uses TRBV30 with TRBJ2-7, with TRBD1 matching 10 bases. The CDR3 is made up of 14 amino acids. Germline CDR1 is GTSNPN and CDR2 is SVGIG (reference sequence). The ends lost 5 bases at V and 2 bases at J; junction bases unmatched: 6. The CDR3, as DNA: TGTGCCTGGGGAGCCGGGACAGGGGCCTACGAGCAGTACTTC. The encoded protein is CAWGAGTGAYEQYF.

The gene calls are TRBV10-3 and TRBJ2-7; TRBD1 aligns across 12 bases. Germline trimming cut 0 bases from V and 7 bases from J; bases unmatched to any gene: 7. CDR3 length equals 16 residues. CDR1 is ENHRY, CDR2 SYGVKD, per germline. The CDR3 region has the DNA TGTGCCATCAGTGAGTCCGGCGGGACAGGGGGCTGGGAGCAGTACTTC. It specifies CAISESGGTGGWEQYF.

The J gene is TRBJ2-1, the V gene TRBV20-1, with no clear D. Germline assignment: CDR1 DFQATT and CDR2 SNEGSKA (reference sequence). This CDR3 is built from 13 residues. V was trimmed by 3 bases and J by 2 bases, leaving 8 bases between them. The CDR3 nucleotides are TGCAGTGCTAGTTATGACACCTACAATGAGCAGTTCTTC. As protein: CSASYDTYNEQFF.

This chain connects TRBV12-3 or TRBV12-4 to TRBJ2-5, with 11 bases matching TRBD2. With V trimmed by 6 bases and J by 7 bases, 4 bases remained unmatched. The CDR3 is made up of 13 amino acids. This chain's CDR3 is CASSRLAGTTQYF. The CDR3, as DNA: TGTGCCAGCAGCAGACTAGCGGGGACGACCCAGTACTTC.

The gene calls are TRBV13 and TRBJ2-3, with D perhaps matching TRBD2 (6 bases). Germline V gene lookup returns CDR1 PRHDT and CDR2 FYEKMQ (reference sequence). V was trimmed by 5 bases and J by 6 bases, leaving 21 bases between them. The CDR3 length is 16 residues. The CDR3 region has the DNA TGTGCCAGCAGCCCGCTGACCGGGGACTTTGCTGATACGCAGTATTTT. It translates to CASSPLTGDFADTQYF.

CDR3 amino acids: CASSLGHSKETQYF. CDR3 DNA sequence: TGTGCCAGCAGCTTGGGGCACAGCAAGGAGACCCAGTACTTC. This chain uses TRBV5-4 with TRBJ2-5; the D is unclear. There are 14 residues in the CDR3. Trimming removed 0 bases from V and 5 bases from J, with 11 bases in between. Germline V gives CDR1 SGHNT, CDR2 YYREEE (reference sequence).

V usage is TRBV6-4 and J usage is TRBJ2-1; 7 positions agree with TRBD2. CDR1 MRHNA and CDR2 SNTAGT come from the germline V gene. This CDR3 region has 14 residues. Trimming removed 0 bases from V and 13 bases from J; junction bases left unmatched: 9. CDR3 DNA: TGTGCCAGCAGTGACTCTTTCGGGACTACCCGACAGTTCTTC. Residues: CASSDSFGTTRQFF.

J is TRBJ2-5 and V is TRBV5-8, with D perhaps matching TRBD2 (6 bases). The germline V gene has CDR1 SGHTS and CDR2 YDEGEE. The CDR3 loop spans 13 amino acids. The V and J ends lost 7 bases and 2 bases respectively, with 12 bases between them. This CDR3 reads CASSRDLQETQYF. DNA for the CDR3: TGTGCCAGCTCCCGGGACTTACAAGAGACCCAGTACTTC.

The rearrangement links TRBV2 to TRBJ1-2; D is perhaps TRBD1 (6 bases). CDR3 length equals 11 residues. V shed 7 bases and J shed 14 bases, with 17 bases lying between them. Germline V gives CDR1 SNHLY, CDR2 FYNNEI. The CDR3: CASNLGQPSTF. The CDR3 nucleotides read TGTGCCAGCAACCTCGGACAGCCTAGTACCTTC.

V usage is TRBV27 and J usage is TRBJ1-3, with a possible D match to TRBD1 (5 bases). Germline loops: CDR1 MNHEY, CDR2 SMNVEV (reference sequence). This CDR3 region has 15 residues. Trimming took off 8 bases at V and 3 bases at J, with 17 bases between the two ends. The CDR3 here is CASWASGSGGNTIYF. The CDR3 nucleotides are TGTGCCAGCTGGGCATCAGGGTCTGGTGGAAACACCATATATTTT.